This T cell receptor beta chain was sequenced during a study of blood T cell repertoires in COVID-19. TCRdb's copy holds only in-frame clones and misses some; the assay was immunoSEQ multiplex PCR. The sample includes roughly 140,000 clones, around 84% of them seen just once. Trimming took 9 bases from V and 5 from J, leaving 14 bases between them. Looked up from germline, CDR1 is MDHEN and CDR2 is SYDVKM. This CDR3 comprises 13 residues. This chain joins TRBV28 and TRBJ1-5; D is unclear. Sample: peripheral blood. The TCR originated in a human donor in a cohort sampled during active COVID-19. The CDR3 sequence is CASTEPPDQPQHF. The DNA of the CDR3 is TGTGCCAGTACAGAACCCCCGGATCAGCCCCAGCATTTT.